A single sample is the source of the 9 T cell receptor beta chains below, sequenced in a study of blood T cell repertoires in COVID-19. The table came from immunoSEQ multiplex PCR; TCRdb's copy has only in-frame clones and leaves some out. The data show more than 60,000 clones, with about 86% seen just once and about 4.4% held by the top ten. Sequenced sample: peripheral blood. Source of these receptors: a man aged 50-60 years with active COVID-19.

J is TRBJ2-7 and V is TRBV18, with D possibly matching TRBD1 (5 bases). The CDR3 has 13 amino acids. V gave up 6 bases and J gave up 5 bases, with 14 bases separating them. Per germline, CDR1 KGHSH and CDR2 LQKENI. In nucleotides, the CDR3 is TGTGCCAGCTCGTCAACCCCAGGGAACGAGCAGTACTTC. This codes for CASSSTPGNEQYF.

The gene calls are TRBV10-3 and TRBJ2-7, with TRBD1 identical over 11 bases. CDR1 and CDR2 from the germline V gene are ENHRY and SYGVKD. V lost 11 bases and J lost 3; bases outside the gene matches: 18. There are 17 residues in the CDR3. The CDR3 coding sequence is TGTGCCGCCTCGCCTGACCCTGGGACAGGGGGACACTACGAGCAGTACTTC. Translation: CAASPDPGTGGHYEQYF.

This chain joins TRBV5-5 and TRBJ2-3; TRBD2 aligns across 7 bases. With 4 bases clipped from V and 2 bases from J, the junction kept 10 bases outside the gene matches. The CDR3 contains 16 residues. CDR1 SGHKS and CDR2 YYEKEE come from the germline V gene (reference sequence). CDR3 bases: TGTGCCAGCAGCCCCCCAAAGCGGGGTGACACAGATACGCAGTATTTT. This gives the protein CASSPPKRGDTDTQYF.

The DNA for the CDR3 is TGTGCCAGCAGCGAAAGGACTAGCCACAATGAGCAGTTCTTC. Amino acid sequence: CASSERTSHNEQFF. V is TRBV2 and J is TRBJ2-1; 8 nucleotides agree with TRBD2. The CDR3 sequence is 14 residues long. V was clipped by 6 bases and J by 5 bases; unmatched bases: 6. Germline V gives CDR1 SNHLY, CDR2 FYNNEI. Filled out from reference TRBV2 and TRBJ2-1, the complete variable domain reads EPEVTQTPSHQVTQMGQEVILRCVPISNHLYFYWYRQILGQKVEFLVSFYNNEISEKSEIFDDQFSVERPDGSNFTLKIRSTKLEDSAMYFCASSERTSHNEQFFGPGTRLTVL.

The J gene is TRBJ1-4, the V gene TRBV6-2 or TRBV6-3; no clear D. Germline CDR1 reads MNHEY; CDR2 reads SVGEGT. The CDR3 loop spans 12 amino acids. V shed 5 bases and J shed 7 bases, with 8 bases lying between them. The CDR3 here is CASSNPREKLFF. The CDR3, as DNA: TGTGCCAGCAGTAATCCGCGTGAAAAACTGTTTTTT.

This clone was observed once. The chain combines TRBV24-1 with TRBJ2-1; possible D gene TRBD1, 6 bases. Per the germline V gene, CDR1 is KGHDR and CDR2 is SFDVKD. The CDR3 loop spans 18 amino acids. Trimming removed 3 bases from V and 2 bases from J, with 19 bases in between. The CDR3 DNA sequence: TGTGCCACCAGTGATAGTGGGTATACTGGGGGCGCCTACAATGAGCAGTTCTTC. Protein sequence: CATSDSGYTGGAYNEQFF.

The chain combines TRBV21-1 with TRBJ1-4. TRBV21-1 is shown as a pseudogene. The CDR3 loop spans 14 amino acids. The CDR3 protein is CASLDGGSNEKLFF. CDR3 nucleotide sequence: TGTGCCAGCCTCGACGGGGGATCTAATGAAAAACTGTTTTTT.

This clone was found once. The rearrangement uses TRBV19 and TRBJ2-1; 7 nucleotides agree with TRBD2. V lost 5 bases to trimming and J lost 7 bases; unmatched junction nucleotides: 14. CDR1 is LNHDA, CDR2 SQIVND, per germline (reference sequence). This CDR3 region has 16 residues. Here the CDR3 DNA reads TGTGCCAGTAGTCGCGGGGCTAGCGGACCGGGAAATGAGCAGTTCTTC. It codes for CASSRGASGPGNEQFF.

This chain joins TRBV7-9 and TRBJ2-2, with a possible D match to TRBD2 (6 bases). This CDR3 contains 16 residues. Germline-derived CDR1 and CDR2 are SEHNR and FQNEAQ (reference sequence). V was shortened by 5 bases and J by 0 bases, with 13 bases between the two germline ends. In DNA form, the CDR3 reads TGTGCCAGCAGCCCGGCGCGGGGTTCGAACACCGGGGAGCTGTTTTTT. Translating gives CASSPARGSNTGELFF.